This T cell receptor beta chain was sequenced for a study of blood T cells in healthy people across ages. This clonotype turned up a few times. Antigen: not known. Study-wide points: Estimated diversity across one million T cells was deemed an underestimate.

Together with a sample-barcoded 5' primer, a J-beta primer mix was included in a second PCR lasting roughly 6 to 12 cycles. With 12 random nucleotides, a template-switch adaptor tagged each individual cDNA molecule. Via MiXCR, TCRdb re-called the 5' RACE reads, giving one row per CDR3 protein. The sample holds around 800,000 distinct CDR3 sequences; 40% to 50% are singletons and the top ten take about 21%. The receptor was isolated from a man aged 55 to 70 in good health. Sequenced input: blood.

CDR3 DNA sequence: TGTGCCAGCAGTCCGGGACAATGGGGCTATGGCTACACCTTC. Protein: CASSPGQWGYGYTF. The chain couples TRBV12-3 or TRBV12-4 to TRBJ1-2, with D possibly TRBD1 on 6 matching bases. The CDR3 is 14 amino acids. The ends were cut back, 5 bases at V and 4 bases at J, with 14 bases in the middle.